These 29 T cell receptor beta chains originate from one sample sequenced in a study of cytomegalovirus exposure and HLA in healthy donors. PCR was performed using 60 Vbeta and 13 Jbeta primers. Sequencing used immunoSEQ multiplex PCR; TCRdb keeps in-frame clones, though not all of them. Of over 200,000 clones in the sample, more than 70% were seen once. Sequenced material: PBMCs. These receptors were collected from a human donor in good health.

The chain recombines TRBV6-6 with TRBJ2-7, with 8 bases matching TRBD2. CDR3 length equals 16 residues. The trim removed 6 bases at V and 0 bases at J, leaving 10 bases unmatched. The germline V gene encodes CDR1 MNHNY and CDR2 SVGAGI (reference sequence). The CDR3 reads CASRPLTGGPSYEQYF. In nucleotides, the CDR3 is TGTGCCAGCAGACCCCTAACGGGAGGGCCCTCCTACGAGCAGTACTTC.

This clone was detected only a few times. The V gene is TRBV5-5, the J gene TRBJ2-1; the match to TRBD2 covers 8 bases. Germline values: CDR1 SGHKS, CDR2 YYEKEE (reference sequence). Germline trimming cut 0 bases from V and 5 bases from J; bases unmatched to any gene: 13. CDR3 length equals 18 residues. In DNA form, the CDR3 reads TGTGCCAGCAGCTTGGAAGTAGGCGGCGCGCGGGGGGACAATGAGCAGTTCTTC. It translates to CASSLEVGGARGDNEQFF.

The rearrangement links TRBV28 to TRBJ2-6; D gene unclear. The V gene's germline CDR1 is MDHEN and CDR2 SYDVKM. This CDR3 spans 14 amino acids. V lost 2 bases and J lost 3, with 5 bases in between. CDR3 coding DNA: TGTGCCAGCAGTTTACGCGGTGGGGCCAACGTCCTGACTTTC. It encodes CASSLRGGANVLTF. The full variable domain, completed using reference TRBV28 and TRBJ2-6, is DVKVTQSSRYLVKRTGEKVFLECVQDMDHENMFWYRQDPGLGLRLIYFSYDVKMKEKGDIPEGYSVSREKKERFSLILESASTNQTSMYLCASSLRGGANVLTFGAGSRLTVL.

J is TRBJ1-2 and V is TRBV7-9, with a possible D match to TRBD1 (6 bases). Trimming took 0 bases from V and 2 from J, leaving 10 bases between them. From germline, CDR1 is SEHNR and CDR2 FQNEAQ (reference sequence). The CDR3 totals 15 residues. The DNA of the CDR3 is TGTGCCAGCAGCTTAGCGCTGGGGGCGAACTATGGCTACACCTTC. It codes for CASSLALGANYGYTF.

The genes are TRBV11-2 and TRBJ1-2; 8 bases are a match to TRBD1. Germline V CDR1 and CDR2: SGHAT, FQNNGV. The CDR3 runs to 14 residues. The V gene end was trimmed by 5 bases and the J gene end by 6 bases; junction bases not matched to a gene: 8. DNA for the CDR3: TGTGCCAGCAGCCCCCGACAGGGGCCGAATGGCTACACCTTC. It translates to CASSPRQGPNGYTF.

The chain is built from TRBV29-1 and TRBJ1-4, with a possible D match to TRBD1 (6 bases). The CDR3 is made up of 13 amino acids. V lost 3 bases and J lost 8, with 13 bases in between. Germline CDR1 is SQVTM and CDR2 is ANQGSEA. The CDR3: CSVERDMGEKLFF. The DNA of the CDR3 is TGCAGCGTTGAGAGGGACATGGGGGAAAAACTGTTTTTT. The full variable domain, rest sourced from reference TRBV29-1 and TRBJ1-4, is SAVISQKPSRDICQRGTSLTIQCQVDSQVTMMFWYRQQPGQSLTLIATANQGSEATYESGFVIDKFPISRPNLTFSTLTVSNMSPEDSSIYLCSVERDMGEKLFFGSGTQLSVL.

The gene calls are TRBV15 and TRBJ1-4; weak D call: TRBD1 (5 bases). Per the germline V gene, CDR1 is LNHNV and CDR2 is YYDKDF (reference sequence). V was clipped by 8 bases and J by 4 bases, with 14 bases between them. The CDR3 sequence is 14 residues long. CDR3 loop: CATAPGGRNEKLFF. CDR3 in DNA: TGTGCCACCGCCCCGGGGGGTCGTAATGAAAAACTGTTTTTT.

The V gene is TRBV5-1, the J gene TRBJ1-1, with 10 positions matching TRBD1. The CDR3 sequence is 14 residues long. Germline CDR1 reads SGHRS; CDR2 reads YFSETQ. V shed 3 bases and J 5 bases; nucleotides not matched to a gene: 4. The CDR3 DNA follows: TGCGCCAGCAGCTGGGGACAGGGGAGAACTGAAGCTTTCTTT. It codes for CASSWGQGRTEAFF.

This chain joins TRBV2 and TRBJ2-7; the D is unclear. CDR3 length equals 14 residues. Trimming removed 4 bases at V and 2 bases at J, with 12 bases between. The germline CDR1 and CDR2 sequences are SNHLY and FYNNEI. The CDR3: CASSVADTTYEQYF. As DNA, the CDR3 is TGTGCCAGCAGTGTAGCAGACACAACCTACGAGCAGTACTTC.

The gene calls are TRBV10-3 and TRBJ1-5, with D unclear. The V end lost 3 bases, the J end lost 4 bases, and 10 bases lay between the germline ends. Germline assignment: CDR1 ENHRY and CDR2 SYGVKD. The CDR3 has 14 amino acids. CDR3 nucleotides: TGTGCCATCAGTGAAAGTAGAGGGAATCAGCCCCAGCATTTT. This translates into CAISESRGNQPQHF.

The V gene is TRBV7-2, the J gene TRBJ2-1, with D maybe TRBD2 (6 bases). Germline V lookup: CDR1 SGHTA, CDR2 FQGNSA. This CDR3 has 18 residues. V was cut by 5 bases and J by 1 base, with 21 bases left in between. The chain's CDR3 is CASSPRGRRSGSYNEQFF. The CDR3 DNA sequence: TGTGCCAGCAGCCCCCGGGGGAGGAGGAGTGGGTCCTACAATGAGCAGTTCTTC.

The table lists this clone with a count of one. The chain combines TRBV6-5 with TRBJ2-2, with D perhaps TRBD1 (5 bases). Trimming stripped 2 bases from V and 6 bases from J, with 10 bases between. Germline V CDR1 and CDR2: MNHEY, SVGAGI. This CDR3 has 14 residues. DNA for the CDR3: TGTGCCAGCAGTTACGGGTCAGGGTCCGGGGAGCTGTTTTTT. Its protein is CASSYGSGSGELFF.

CDR3 bases: TGTGCCAGCAGTTTCCCCAAAGCTTTCTTT. Translating it yields CASSFPKAFF. This chain connects TRBV27 to TRBJ1-1; no reliable D call. Germline CDR1 reads MNHEY; CDR2 reads SMNVEV (reference sequence). V dropped 3 bases and J dropped 9 bases, with 5 bases sitting between them. CDR3 size: 10 residues.

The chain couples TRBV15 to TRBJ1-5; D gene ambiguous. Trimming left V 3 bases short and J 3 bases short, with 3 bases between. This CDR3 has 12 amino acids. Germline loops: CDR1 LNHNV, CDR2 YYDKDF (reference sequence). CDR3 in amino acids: CATSSLNQPQHF. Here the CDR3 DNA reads TGTGCCACCAGCAGCCTCAATCAGCCCCAGCATTTT.

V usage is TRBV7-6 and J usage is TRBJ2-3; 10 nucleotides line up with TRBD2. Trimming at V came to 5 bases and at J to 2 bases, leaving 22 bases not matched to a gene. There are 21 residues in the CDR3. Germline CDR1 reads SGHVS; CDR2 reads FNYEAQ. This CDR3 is CASSHSGTDNPSGSFTDTQYF. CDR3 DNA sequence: TGTGCCAGCAGCCATAGCGGGACAGATAATCCTAGCGGGAGCTTCACAGATACGCAGTATTTT.

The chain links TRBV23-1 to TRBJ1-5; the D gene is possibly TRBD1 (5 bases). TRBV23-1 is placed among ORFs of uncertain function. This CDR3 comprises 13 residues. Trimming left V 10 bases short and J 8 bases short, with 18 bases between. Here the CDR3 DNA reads TGCGCCAACCCCGCGTCCTCGGGGGAGCCCCAGCATTTT. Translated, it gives CANPASSGEPQHF.

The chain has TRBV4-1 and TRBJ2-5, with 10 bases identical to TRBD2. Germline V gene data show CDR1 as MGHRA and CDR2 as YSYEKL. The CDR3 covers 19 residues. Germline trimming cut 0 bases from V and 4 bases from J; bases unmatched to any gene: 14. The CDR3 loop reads CASSQEGLPTSGNGETQYF. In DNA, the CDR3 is TGCGCCAGCAGCCAAGAAGGTCTGCCAACTAGCGGGAATGGAGAGACCCAGTACTTC.

The CDR3: CASSKKWTLSYEQYF. The CDR3 coding sequence is TGTGCCAGCAGTAAGAAATGGACACTCTCCTACGAGCAGTACTTC. V usage is TRBV6-6 and J usage is TRBJ2-7; D perhaps matches TRBD1 (5 bases). The CDR3 contains 15 residues. Germline assignment: CDR1 MNHNY and CDR2 SVGAGI (reference sequence). V dropped 5 bases and J dropped 0 bases, with 14 bases sitting between them.

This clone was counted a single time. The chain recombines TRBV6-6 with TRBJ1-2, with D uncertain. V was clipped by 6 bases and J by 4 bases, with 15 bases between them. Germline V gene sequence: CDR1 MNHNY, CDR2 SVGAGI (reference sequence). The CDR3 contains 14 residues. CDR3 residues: CASRTSPTSYGYTF. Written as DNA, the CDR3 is TGTGCCAGCAGGACCTCACCGACATCCTATGGCTACACCTTC.

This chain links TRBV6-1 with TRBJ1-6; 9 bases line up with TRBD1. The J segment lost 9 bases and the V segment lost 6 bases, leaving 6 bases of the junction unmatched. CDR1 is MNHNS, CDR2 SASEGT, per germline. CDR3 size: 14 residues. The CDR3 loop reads CASSETGGSSPLHF. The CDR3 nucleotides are TGTGCCAGCAGCGAGACAGGGGGGAGTTCACCCCTCCACTTT.

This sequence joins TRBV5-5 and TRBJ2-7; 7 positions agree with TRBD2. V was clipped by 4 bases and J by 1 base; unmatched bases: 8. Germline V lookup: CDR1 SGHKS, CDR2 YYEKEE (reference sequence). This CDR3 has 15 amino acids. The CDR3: CASSPGGLKSYEQYF. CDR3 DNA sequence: TGTGCCAGCAGCCCGGGGGGACTTAAGTCCTACGAGCAGTACTTC.

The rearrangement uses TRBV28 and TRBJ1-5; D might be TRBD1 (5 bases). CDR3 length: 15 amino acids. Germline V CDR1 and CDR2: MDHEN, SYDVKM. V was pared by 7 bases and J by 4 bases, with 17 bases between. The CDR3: CASTNGRARNQPQHF. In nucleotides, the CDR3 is TGTGCCAGCACCAACGGCAGGGCTAGGAATCAGCCCCAGCATTTT.

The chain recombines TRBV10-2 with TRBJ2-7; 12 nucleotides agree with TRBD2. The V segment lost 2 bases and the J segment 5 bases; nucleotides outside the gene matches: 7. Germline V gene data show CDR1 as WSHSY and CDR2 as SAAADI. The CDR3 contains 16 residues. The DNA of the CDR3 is TGCGCCAGCAGTGAGGGCCTAGCGGGAGGGTCAGACGAGCAGTACTTC. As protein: CASSEGLAGGSDEQYF.

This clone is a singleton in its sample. The CDR3 here is CASSFNGDSYEQYF. The CDR3 DNA follows: TGTGCCAGCAGCTTTAACGGGGACTCCTACGAGCAGTACTTC. The chain combines TRBV11-3 with TRBJ2-7; possibly TRBD2 for D (5 bases). This CDR3 region has 14 residues. V lost 3 bases to trimming and J lost 0 bases, with 9 bases between them. Germline values: CDR1 SGHNT, CDR2 YENEEA.

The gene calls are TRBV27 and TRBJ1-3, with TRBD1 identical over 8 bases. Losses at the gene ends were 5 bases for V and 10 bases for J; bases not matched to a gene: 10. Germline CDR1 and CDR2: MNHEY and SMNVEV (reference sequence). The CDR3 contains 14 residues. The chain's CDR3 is CASSLTGDDRTIYF. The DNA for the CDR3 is TGTGCCAGCAGTCTGACAGGGGACGATCGGACCATATATTTT.

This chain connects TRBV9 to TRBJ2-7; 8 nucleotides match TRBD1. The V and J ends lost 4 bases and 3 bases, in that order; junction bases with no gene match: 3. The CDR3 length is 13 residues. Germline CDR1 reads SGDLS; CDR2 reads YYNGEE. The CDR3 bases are TGTGCCAGCAGCTTAGGACAGGGCTACGAGCAGTACTTC. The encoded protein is CASSLGQGYEQYF.

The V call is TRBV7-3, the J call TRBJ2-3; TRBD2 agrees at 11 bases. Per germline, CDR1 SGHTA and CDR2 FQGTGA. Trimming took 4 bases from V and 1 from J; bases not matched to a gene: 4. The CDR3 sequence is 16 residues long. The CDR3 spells CASSYLAGGGTDTQYF. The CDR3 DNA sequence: TGTGCCAGCAGCTACCTAGCGGGAGGTGGCACAGATACGCAGTATTTT. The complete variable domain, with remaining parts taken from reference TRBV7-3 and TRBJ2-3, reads GAGVSQTPSNKVTEKGKYVELRCDPISGHTALYWYRQSLGQGPEFLIYFQGTGAADDSGLPNDRFFAVRPEGSVSTLKIQRTERGDSAVYLCASSYLAGGGTDTQYFGPGTRLTVL.

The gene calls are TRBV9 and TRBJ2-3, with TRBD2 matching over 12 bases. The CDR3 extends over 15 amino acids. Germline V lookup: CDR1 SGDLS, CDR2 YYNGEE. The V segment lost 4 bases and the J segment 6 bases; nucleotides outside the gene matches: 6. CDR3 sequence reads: CASSLRLAGVDTQYF. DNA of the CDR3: TGTGCCAGCAGCCTCAGACTAGCGGGAGTGGATACGCAGTATTTT.

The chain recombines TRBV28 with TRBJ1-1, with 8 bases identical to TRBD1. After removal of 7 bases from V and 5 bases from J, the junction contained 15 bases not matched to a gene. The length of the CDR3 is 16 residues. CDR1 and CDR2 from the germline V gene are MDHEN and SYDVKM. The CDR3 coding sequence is TGTGCCAGCAACGGACCGCCCAGGGGGCGCCAGACTGAAGCTTTCTTT. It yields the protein CASNGPPRGRQTEAFF.